This passage covers 31 T cell receptor beta chains from one sample sequenced in a study of identical twins' blood T cells. TCRdb redid the calling of the 5' RACE reads with MiXCR, one entry per CDR3 protein. The sample shows a few hundred thousand distinct CDR3 sequences, around 30% of them seen only once. The sequencing sample was made of PBMCs. The receptors come from a woman between 18 and 50 years old in good health.

This clonotype was seen only a few times. The gene calls are TRBV5-1 and TRBJ1-2; 7 nucleotides match TRBD1. The germline V gene has CDR1 SGHRS and CDR2 YFSETQ. CDR3 length equals 16 residues. V lost 4 bases, J lost 0 bases, and 9 bases stayed unmatched. The CDR3 spells CASSLSGQASNYGYTF. For the CDR3, the DNA is TGCGCCAGCAGCCTCAGCGGACAGGCCTCTAACTATGGCTACACCTTC.

The chain couples TRBV2 to TRBJ2-1; D gene unclear. V gave up 2 bases and J gave up 6 bases, with 20 bases separating them. The CDR3 sequence is 17 residues long. Germline V gene sequence: CDR1 SNHLY, CDR2 FYNNEI. The CDR3: CASSEWAAEAPGNEQFF. As DNA, the CDR3 is TGTGCCAGCAGTGAATGGGCCGCCGAGGCCCCGGGCAATGAGCAGTTCTTC.

For this clonotype: A clone one base away is much larger, so this may be a read error. The J gene is TRBJ2-3, the V gene TRBV9, with a possible D match to TRBD1 (6 bases). Germline loops: CDR1 SGDLS, CDR2 YYNGEE. Trimming shortened V by 6 bases and J by 3 bases, and 11 bases separated the two germline ends. CDR3 length equals 13 residues. The DNA for the CDR3 is TGTGCCAGCAACTTCGGACAGACAGATACGCAGTATTTT. Protein product: CASNFGQTDTQYF.

This clonotype showed up just a few times. V is TRBV25-1 and J is TRBJ2-3; 8 bases match TRBD2. Trimming cost V 2 bases and J 4 bases; bases outside gene matches: 8. The CDR3 is 16 residues long. The V gene's germline CDR1 is MGHDK and CDR2 SYGVNS. The CDR3 sequence is CASSERDGGASDTQYF. The CDR3 DNA follows: TGTGCCAGCAGTGAACGGGACGGGGGGGCGTCAGATACGCAGTATTTT.

This clonotype came up a few times. An end of the junction differs from the germline gene, which may be a read error. This chain connects TRBV3-1 to TRBJ1-4; TRBD1 matches 7 bases. Germline CDR1 reads LGHDT; CDR2 reads YNNKEL (reference sequence). The CDR3 has 14 residues. The DNA for the CDR3 is TGTGCCAGCCGCCAGGGACAGATAAAGGAAAAACTGTTTTTT. Its protein is CASRQGQIKEKLFF.

This chain links TRBV29-1 with TRBJ2-3, with 7 bases identical to TRBD2. This CDR3 has 11 amino acids. V lost 6 bases to trimming and J lost 8 bases; unmatched junction nucleotides: 5. Germline V gene data show CDR1 as SQVTM and CDR2 as ANQGSEA. The CDR3 sequence is CSVPGGSTQYF. The CDR3 bases are TGCAGCGTCCCGGGGGGTTCTACGCAGTATTTT.

J is TRBJ2-7 and V is TRBV18; TRBD1 matches at 7 bases. This CDR3 has 17 amino acids. Germline V gene data show CDR1 as KGHSH and CDR2 as LQKENI. V lost 3 bases, J lost 1 base, and 12 bases stayed unmatched. In nucleotides, the CDR3 is TGTGCCAGCTCACCCCAATCAATCGACAGGGATTCCTACGAGCAGTACTTC. This encodes CASSPQSIDRDSYEQYF. Filled out from reference TRBV18 and TRBJ2-7, the complete variable domain reads NAGVMQNPRHLVRRRGQEARLRCSPMKGHSHVYWYRQLPEEGLKFMVYLQKENIIDESGMPKERFSAEFPKEGPSILRIQQVVRGDSAAYFCASSPQSIDRDSYEQYFGPGTRLTVT.

This clonotype has more than one count but fewer than ten. The rearrangement links TRBV6-5 to TRBJ2-1; the D gene is possibly TRBD2 (6 bases). V was trimmed by 2 bases and J by 1 base, leaving 9 bases between them. CDR1 is MNHEY and CDR2 is SVGAGI in the germline V gene. This CDR3 has 15 residues. As DNA, the CDR3 is TGTGCCAGCAGTTACGTTGGGGGGTCCTACAATGAGCAGTTCTTC. Translated: CASSYVGGSYNEQFF.

This clonotype was counted many times. V is TRBV12-3 or TRBV12-4 and J is TRBJ1-1; D unclear. The length of the CDR3 is 11 residues. Trimming took off 6 bases at V and 3 bases at J, with 5 bases between the two ends. In nucleotides, the CDR3 is TGTGCCAGCAGCTTTTACACTGAAGCTTTCTTT. Amino acids: CASSFYTEAFF.

This clonotype has only a few counts. The V call is TRBV6-2 or TRBV6-3, the J call TRBJ1-3; D is ambiguous. This CDR3 spans 13 amino acids. The V gene lost 11 bases and the J gene lost 0 bases, with 11 bases spanning the gap. The germline V gene encodes CDR1 MNHEY and CDR2 SVGEGT. CDR3 in DNA: TGTGCCTCCAGACTGTACTCTGGAAACACCATATATTTT. It yields the protein CASRLYSGNTIYF.

This clonotype was counted between two and nine times. The chain is built from TRBV12-5 and TRBJ2-2; no reliable D call. Germline V gene data show CDR1 as LGHNT and CDR2 as FRNRAP. V lost 6 bases, J lost 4 bases, and 12 bases lay in between. The CDR3 consists of 14 residues. For the CDR3, the DNA is TGTGCTAGTGGAGTATCTCGTGGCACCGGGGAGCTGTTTTTT. Translating it yields CASGVSRGTGELFF.

Comments on this clonotype: A read error may be the cause here, since a much bigger clone is one base away. This chain joins TRBV20-1 and TRBJ2-7; D unresolved. From germline, CDR1 is DFQATT and CDR2 SNEGSKA (reference sequence). This CDR3 is 13 amino acids long. V shed 6 bases and J shed 3 bases, with 15 bases lying between them. In DNA form, the CDR3 reads TGCAGTGCCGCCGACGCTAAGGTCTACGAGCAGTACTTC. Protein: CSAADAKVYEQYF.

This clonotype has only a few counts. The chain links TRBV27 to TRBJ2-1, with unresolved D. This CDR3 is built from 16 residues. Germline V lookup: CDR1 MNHEY, CDR2 SMNVEV (reference sequence). The V gene lost 4 bases and the J gene lost 6 bases, with 19 bases spanning the gap. CDR3 in amino acids: CASSSRRTDRINEQFF. In DNA, the CDR3 is TGTGCCAGCAGTTCCCGTCGGACCGACCGAATCAATGAGCAGTTCTTC.

The chain's CDR3 is CSAQIVQGNQPQHF. Written as DNA, the CDR3 is TGCAGTGCGCAGATTGTACAGGGAAATCAGCCCCAGCATTTT. The chain links TRBV20-1 to TRBJ1-5, with a weak D call TRBD1 (6 bases). The CDR3 has 14 amino acids. Trimming took off 6 bases at V and 4 bases at J, with 16 bases between the two ends. The germline CDR1 and CDR2 sequences are DFQATT and SNEGSKA (reference sequence).

The chain links TRBV9 to TRBJ2-1, with D possibly matching TRBD2 (6 bases). V lost 0 bases, J lost 3 bases, and 10 bases lay in between. Germline-derived CDR1 and CDR2 are SGDLS and YYNGEE. CDR3 length equals 15 residues. CDR3 protein: CASSVAGVSYNEQFF. The CDR3 DNA sequence: TGTGCCAGCAGCGTAGCGGGAGTAAGCTACAATGAGCAGTTCTTC.

This clonotype was counted at least ten times. This chain links TRBV9 with TRBJ2-7; D perhaps matches TRBD2 (5 bases). The V end lost 0 bases, the J end lost 0 bases, and 10 bases lay between the germline ends. CDR1 SGDLS and CDR2 YYNGEE come from the germline V gene. The CDR3 runs to 15 residues. The chain's CDR3 is CASSVAGTSSYEQYF. The CDR3 coding sequence is TGTGCCAGCAGCGTAGCCGGAACTAGCTCCTACGAGCAGTACTTC.

The rearrangement joins TRBV20-1 to TRBJ2-1; 7 bases agree with TRBD2. V was clipped by 0 bases and J by 6 bases; unmatched bases: 8. The CDR3 runs to 15 residues. In germline, CDR1 is DFQATT, CDR2 SNEGSKA (reference sequence). The CDR3 DNA is TGCAGTGCTAGAGATGGGCGGTGGGGGGGCAATGAGCAGTTCTTC. Translating it yields CSARDGRWGGNEQFF.

The V call is TRBV20-1, the J call TRBJ2-1, with 7 bases matching TRBD2. This CDR3 has 12 residues. CDR1 and CDR2 from the germline V gene are DFQATT and SNEGSKA (reference sequence). The CDR3 spells CGSQRAGNEQFF. For the CDR3, the DNA is TGCGGCTCGCAAAGAGCGGGGAATGAGCAGTTCTTC.

The genes are TRBV7-9 and TRBJ2-3; D unresolved. Trimming stripped 1 base from V and 6 bases from J, with 5 bases between. The CDR3 spans 12 residues. The germline V gene has CDR1 SEHNR and CDR2 FQNEAQ (reference sequence). Here the CDR3 reads CASSLDMDTQYF. Here the CDR3 DNA reads TGTGCCAGCAGCTTAGATATGGATACGCAGTATTTT.

This clonotype was detected a few times. J is TRBJ2-7 and V is TRBV20-1; a weak D match, TRBD2 (5 bases). CDR3 size: 12 residues. Germline CDR1 and CDR2: DFQATT and SNEGSKA (reference sequence). The V end lost 2 bases, the J end lost 6 bases, and 11 bases lay between the germline ends. CDR3 region: CSARSSGSEQYF. The CDR3 coding sequence is TGCAGTGCTAGATCCTCGGGAAGCGAGCAGTACTTC.

The sample holds a few counts of this clonotype. V is TRBV7-2 and J is TRBJ2-4, with D hard to call. CDR3 size: 12 residues. Between the trimmed V and J ends, which lost 1 base and 8 bases, there was a span of 6 bases. Germline V gene lookup returns CDR1 SGHTA and CDR2 FQGNSA. CDR3 residues: CASSLGVDIQYF. CDR3 in DNA: TGTGCCAGCAGCTTAGGGGTAGACATTCAGTACTTC.

There are a few counts of this clonotype. J is TRBJ1-1 and V is TRBV5-4; D remains ambiguous. The CDR3 sequence is 13 residues long. The V end lost 4 bases, the J end lost 6 bases, and 13 bases lay between the germline ends. The germline CDR1 and CDR2 sequences are SGHNT and YYREEE (reference sequence). CDR3 sequence: CASSGKTGSEAFF. The CDR3 DNA follows: TGTGCCAGCAGCGGGAAGACCGGTTCTGAAGCTTTCTTT.

CDR3 sequence reads: CASSAGQISYEQYF. CDR3 DNA: TGTGCCAGCAGCGCGGGACAAATCTCCTACGAGCAGTACTTC. This rearrangement joins TRBV21-1 to TRBJ2-7; TRBD1 is the table's D call, not checked against the DNA. TRBV21-1 represents a pseudogene. The CDR3 sequence is 14 residues long.

This clonotype was counted ten times or more. The V call is TRBV6-5, the J call TRBJ2-2; D is perhaps TRBD1 (6 bases). Germline values: CDR1 MNHEY, CDR2 SVGAGI. The CDR3 is 14 amino acids. Trimming removed 7 bases from V and 5 bases from J, with 14 bases in between. DNA for the CDR3: TGTGCCAGCACCCCGACAGGTTTTACCGGGGAGCTGTTTTTT. As protein: CASTPTGFTGELFF.

This chain connects TRBV29-1 to TRBJ2-7; TRBD1 matches at 7 bases. Germline V CDR1 and CDR2: SQVTM, ANQGSEA. CDR3 size: 13 residues. V lost 4 bases to trimming and J lost 2 bases; unmatched junction nucleotides: 5. The CDR3 loop reads CSVVDRTTYEQYF. The CDR3 DNA reads TGCAGCGTTGTGGACAGGACCACCTACGAGCAGTACTTC.

The chain couples TRBV12-3 or TRBV12-4 to TRBJ1-1, with no clear D. V lost 3 bases and J 1 base, leaving 6 bases between the germline ends. The CDR3 sequence is 13 residues long. The CDR3 sequence: CASSFFQNTEAFF. CDR3 nucleotide sequence: TGTGCCAGCAGTTTCTTCCAGAACACTGAAGCTTTCTTT.

This clonotype was detected many times. This chain joins TRBV7-9 and TRBJ2-3; no reliable D call. This CDR3 region has 12 residues. Germline loops: CDR1 SEHNR, CDR2 FQNEAQ (reference sequence). Trimming pared 5 bases from V and 6 bases from J, leaving 9 bases between. The CDR3 bases are TGTGCCAGCAGCCCGTTAGGGGATACGCAGTATTTT. Its translation: CASSPLGDTQYF.

Comment on this clonotype: This may stem from a read error, because a much larger clone lies one nucleotide away. The CDR3 carries no conserved terminal phenylalanine or tryptophan, so it likely arises from a read error. The limits of the CDR3 on the DNA are not certain, so only TCRdb's listed CDR3 is given. V usage is TRBV12-3 or TRBV12-4 and J usage is TRBJ1-2. The CDR3 length equals 14 residues, ends included. CDR3 in amino acids: CASSFIAARGKTLL.

J is TRBJ1-5 and V is TRBV5-1; TRBD1 is a possible D gene (6 bases). The CDR3 consists of 15 residues. Germline V lookup: CDR1 SGHRS, CDR2 YFSETQ. Deletions cut 0 bases from V and 6 bases from J, with 13 bases between. The CDR3 sequence: CASSLGAGGGQPQHF. The CDR3 DNA reads TGCGCCAGCAGCTTGGGAGCGGGGGGCGGTCAGCCCCAGCATTTT.

The V call is TRBV15, the J call TRBJ1-1; perhaps TRBD1 as D (5 bases). CDR1 is LNHNV and CDR2 is YYDKDF in the germline V gene (reference sequence). The CDR3 is made up of 16 amino acids. Trimming pared 0 bases from V and 6 bases from J, leaving 17 bases between. CDR3 residues: CATSRDQIGARAEAFF. CDR3 nucleotides: TGTGCCACCAGCAGAGATCAGATAGGGGCGAGGGCTGAAGCTTTCTTT.

This clonotype was counted once. The CDR3 nucleotides read TGTGCCAGTAGTATCCAGGGATTGAACACTGAAGCTTTCTTT. It yields the protein CASSIQGLNTEAFF. The chain couples TRBV19 to TRBJ1-1, with D possibly TRBD1 on 5 matching bases. V was cut by 3 bases and J by 0 bases, with 8 bases left in between. Per the germline V gene, CDR1 is LNHDA and CDR2 is SQIVND (reference sequence). The CDR3 spans 14 residues.